Given below is one T cell receptor (beta chain) in context. The antigen remains undetermined. With 4 bases removed from V and 5 bases from J, the gap between germline ends came to 8 bases. Germline-derived CDR1 and CDR2 are SEHNR and FQNEAQ (reference sequence). The CDR3 has 12 amino acids. Assay: immunoSEQ multiplex PCR; the TCRdb copy retains only in-frame clones and omits some. The sample shows about 120,000 clones, approximately 90% of them seen only once. The data originate from a study of T cell responses to AZD1222 COVID-19 vaccine. Study observations and caveats: Rises in breadth and depth of Spike-specific TCRs came after two AZD1222 doses. In all cases, repertoires were sampled only after the peak T cell response. Clonal diversity was possibly underestimated; the donors were predominantly white British and more often female.

Sequenced material: peripheral blood, taken 28 days after the second AZD1222 dose. The chain has TRBV7-9 and TRBJ1-2; no reliable D call. This receptor was taken from an adult who received the AZD1222 COVID-19 vaccine. CDR3 amino acids: CASSSTLYGYTF. The CDR3 DNA reads as TGTGCCAGCAGCTCGACACTGTATGGCTACACCTTC.